Shown below are 10 T cell receptor beta chains from a single sample sequenced in a study of T-cell reconstitution after alpha-beta-depleted transplantation in children. It was with unique molecular identifiers that the TCRbeta library was prepared. TCRdb reprocessed the PCR reads via MiXCR and lists one record per CDR3 protein. The data hold around 680,000 distinct CDR3 sequences, with roughly 15% observed a single time. The source material was PBMCs from the stem cell graft donor, sampled from the stem cell graft. These receptors all stem from a human donor who donated a stem cell graft to a child with acute myeloid leukemia.

This clonotype showed up many times. The DNA of the CDR3 is TGTGCCAGCAGTTTAAGGGGAGTGCGAGAGACCCAGTACTTC. Translating it yields CASSLRGVRETQYF. The V gene is TRBV12-3 or TRBV12-4, the J gene TRBJ2-5; perhaps D is TRBD1 or TRBD2 (5 bases each). Trimming took 2 bases from V and 4 from J, leaving 11 bases between them. This CDR3 region has 14 residues.

There are a few counts of this clonotype. The chain is built from TRBV12-3 or TRBV12-4 and TRBJ2-2, with D perhaps matching TRBD1 (6 bases). The germline V and J ends were trimmed by 7 bases and 3 bases, with 15 bases remaining between them. The CDR3 covers 15 residues. CDR3 coding DNA: TGTGCCAGCATCACCGGGACACTATACACCGGGGAGCTGTTTTTT. Translating it yields CASITGTLYTGELFF.

The chain uses TRBV7-2 and TRBJ2-5; D gene unclear. Trimming shortened V by 0 bases and J by 1 base, and 12 bases separated the two germline ends. The CDR3 is made up of 16 amino acids. Germline V CDR1 and CDR2: SGHTA, FQGNSA. The CDR3 region is CASSLAGVIVQETQYF. CDR3 bases: TGTGCCAGCAGCTTAGCCGGAGTGATAGTCCAAGAGACCCAGTACTTC.

Details on this clonotype: This may be a read error: a much more frequent sequence differs by one nucleotide. The chain employs TRBV20-1 and TRBJ1-1, with TRBD1 matching over 7 bases. The V and J ends lost 0 bases and 4 bases, in that order; junction bases with no gene match: 2. Germline V gene data show CDR1 as DFQATT and CDR2 as SNEGSKA (reference sequence). The CDR3 loop spans 13 amino acids. The CDR3, as DNA: TGCAGTGCTAGAGATGCAGGGGGCACTGAAGCTTTCTTT. Protein: CSARDAGGTEAFF.

J is TRBJ1-5 and V is TRBV4-1; D is unclear. The CDR3 runs to 17 residues. V was clipped by 0 bases and J by 3 bases, with 15 bases between them. Per germline, CDR1 MGHRA and CDR2 YSYEKL. The CDR3 is CASSQDWGVFNNQPQHF. In DNA, the CDR3 is TGCGCCAGCAGCCAAGATTGGGGAGTCTTTAACAATCAGCCCCAGCATTTT.

This clonotype was detected ten times or more. The chain employs TRBV27 and TRBJ2-5, with TRBD1 matching over 9 bases. Trimming at V came to 6 bases and at J to 2 bases, leaving 4 bases not matched to a gene. Germline CDR1 is MNHEY and CDR2 is SMNVEV (reference sequence). The CDR3 sequence is 14 residues long. CDR3 sequence reads: CASSPGQGQETQYF. The CDR3, as DNA: TGTGCCAGCAGCCCGGGACAGGGACAAGAGACCCAGTACTTC.

The table lists this clonotype with many counts. V gene TRBV20-1 combines with J gene TRBJ2-2; no definite D call. The ends were cut back, 0 bases at V and 1 base at J, with 9 bases in the middle. Germline values: CDR1 DFQATT, CDR2 SNEGSKA (reference sequence). The CDR3 totals 15 residues. CDR3 sequence: CSARDRRQNTGELFF. For the CDR3, the DNA is TGCAGTGCTAGAGATAGAAGACAGAACACCGGGGAGCTGTTTTTT.

At least ten counts were recorded for this clonotype. This sequence joins TRBV20-1 and TRBJ2-2; TRBD1 might be the D (6 bases). The CDR3 contains 13 residues. Trimming took off 5 bases at V and 6 bases at J, with 13 bases between the two ends. Germline lookup yields CDR1 DFQATT and CDR2 SNEGSKA (reference sequence). The CDR3 coding sequence is TGCAGTGCTGTCGGCAGGGGCCCCGGGGAGCTGTTTTTT. As protein: CSAVGRGPGELFF.

This clonotype was recorded at least ten times. The chain recombines TRBV5-5 with TRBJ2-3, with D perhaps matching TRBD2 (6 bases). This CDR3 is built from 15 residues. With 5 bases removed from V and 7 bases from J, the gap between germline ends came to 20 bases. Germline-derived CDR1 and CDR2 are SGHKS and YYEKEE (reference sequence). The CDR3 nucleotides are TGTGCCAGCAGTTCGAGGGACTTAAATTCAAATACGCAGTATTTT. Its translation is CASSSRDLNSNTQYF.

This clonotype was seen ten or more times. The J gene is TRBJ2-7, the V gene TRBV29-1; D possibly uses TRBD1 or TRBD2 (5 bases each). CDR1 and CDR2 (germline): SQVTM, ANQGSEA. Deletions cut 5 bases from V and 6 bases from J, with 20 bases between. CDR3 size: 14 residues. The CDR3 DNA sequence: TGCAGCGTTAACCCCTCTGTCGGGACCGGCGAGCAGTACTTC. Residues: CSVNPSVGTGEQYF.